A single sample gave rise to the 13 T cell receptor beta chains below, sequenced in a study of control samples from healthy donors and cancer patients. The data were produced by immunoSEQ multiplex PCR, yet TCRdb's version contains in-frame clones alone and is incomplete. The table shows 150,000 to 200,000 clones, with approximately 92% occurring only once. The sequencing input was blood. These receptors were obtained from a man aged 25 to 40 in good health.

The V and J genes are TRBV19 and TRBJ1-1, with 8 positions matching TRBD1. Germline CDR1 LNHDA, CDR2 SQIVND (reference sequence). Trimming at V came to 7 bases and at J to 1 base, leaving 8 bases not matched to a gene. The length of the CDR3 is 15 residues. CDR3 sequence (DNA): TGTGCCAGTACGGGCAGGGGGCTTTCGAACACTGAAGCTTTCTTT. Translation gives CASTGRGLSNTEAFF.

The chain carries TRBV15 and TRBJ2-1; 7 positions agree with TRBD2. The CDR3 sequence is 14 residues long. Per the germline V gene, CDR1 is LNHNV and CDR2 is YYDKDF (reference sequence). Losses at the gene ends were 5 bases for V and 4 bases for J; bases not matched to a gene: 5. The CDR3 DNA reads as TGTGCCACCAGCGGCGGACTAGGGTACAATGAGCAGTTCTTC. Protein: CATSGGLGYNEQFF.

The V call is TRBV28, the J call TRBJ2-1; 11 nucleotides align to TRBD2. The germline V gene encodes CDR1 MDHEN and CDR2 SYDVKM. With 5 bases clipped from V and 10 bases from J, the junction kept 7 bases outside the gene matches. CDR3 length: 14 residues. The CDR3 is CASSTLAGVGEQFF. In DNA, the CDR3 is TGTGCCAGCAGTACACTAGCGGGAGTAGGAGAGCAGTTCTTC.

A single count supports this clone. This rearrangement joins TRBV12-3 or TRBV12-4 to TRBJ1-6; D is unresolved. V gave up 3 bases and J gave up 10 bases, with 4 bases separating them. The CDR3 has 11 residues. CDR3 sequence (DNA): TGTGCCAGCAGTTTTAACTCACCCCTCCACTTT. It is translated as CASSFNSPLHF.

This clone was counted once. CDR3 residues: CASSDAQGRADTQYF. The DNA of the CDR3 is TGTGCCAGCAGCGACGCACAGGGAAGGGCAGATACGCAGTATTTT. The chain employs TRBV9 and TRBJ2-3; a weak D match, TRBD1 (6 bases). The CDR3 is 15 amino acids. The V gene's germline CDR1 is SGDLS and CDR2 YYNGEE. V shed 3 bases and J shed 4 bases, with 15 bases lying between them.

Details on this clone: Other DNA sequences of this sample code for an identical CDR3. The rearrangement joins TRBV6-2 or TRBV6-3 to TRBJ1-1; D gene uncertain. Germline V lookup: CDR1 MNHEY, CDR2 SVGEGT. This CDR3 is 13 amino acids long. V dropped 4 bases and J dropped 1 base, with 7 bases sitting between them. The CDR3 region is CASSLGPNTEAFF. CDR3 sequence (DNA): TGTGCCAGCAGTTTAGGACCGAACACTGAAGCTTTCTTT.

The chain links TRBV9 to TRBJ1-2; TRBD1 is a possible D gene (5 bases). The germline CDR1 and CDR2 sequences are SGDLS and YYNGEE. The CDR3 contains 16 residues. The ends were cut back, 10 bases at V and 0 bases at J, with 22 bases in the middle. The CDR3 region is CASKRSPTGTNYGYTF. The CDR3 region has the DNA TGTGCCTCTAAGCGATCTCCTACAGGCACTAACTATGGCTACACCTTC.

The chain couples TRBV2 to TRBJ2-1; no clear D gene. Germline CDR1 reads SNHLY; CDR2 reads FYNNEI. Trimming took off 6 bases at V and 8 bases at J, with 8 bases between the two ends. This CDR3 has 11 residues. The CDR3 DNA reads TGTGCCAGCAGGGCCTATGATGAGCAGTTCTTC. This translates into CASRAYDEQFF.

The rearrangement uses TRBV4-2 and TRBJ1-2; 8 positions match TRBD1. The CDR3 is made up of 17 amino acids. Trimming removed 0 bases from V and 1 base from J; junction bases left unmatched: 7. Germline assignment: CDR1 LGHNA and CDR2 YNFKEQ. CDR3 in amino acids: CASSQDGARGLNYGYTF. In DNA form, the CDR3 reads TGTGCCAGCAGCCAAGACGGCGCCAGGGGGCTTAACTATGGCTACACCTTC.

This chain connects TRBV6-6 to TRBJ1-2; the D gene is possibly TRBD1 (5 bases). V lost 6 bases, J lost 3 bases, and 14 bases lay in between. The CDR3 sequence is 14 residues long. Germline-derived CDR1 and CDR2 are MNHNY and SVGAGI (reference sequence). As DNA, the CDR3 is TGTGCCAGCAGACGTACGGGGCTGGACTATGGCTACACCTTC. Translated: CASRRTGLDYGYTF.

The chain links TRBV6-5 to TRBJ2-3; D remains ambiguous. The CDR3 has 11 residues. The germline V gene has CDR1 MNHEY and CDR2 SVGAGI. Trimming removed 7 bases from V and 2 bases from J, with 4 bases in between. CDR3 region: CASIITDTQYF. For the CDR3, the DNA is TGTGCCAGCATCATCACAGATACGCAGTATTTT.

The rearrangement uses TRBV3-1 (or the pseudogene TRBV3-2) and TRBJ1-3; no clear D. The ends were cut back, 0 bases at V and 5 bases at J, with 2 bases in the middle. CDR1 and CDR2 (germline): LGHDT, YNNKEL (reference sequence). This CDR3 region has 12 residues. The chain's CDR3 is CASSQERNTIYF. The CDR3 nucleotides are TGTGCCAGCAGCCAAGAGAGAAACACCATATATTTT.

The gene calls are TRBV6-5 and TRBJ2-7; D perhaps matches TRBD1 (6 bases). This CDR3 has 12 residues. The V and J ends lost 8 bases and 6 bases respectively, with 14 bases between them. The V gene's germline CDR1 is MNHEY and CDR2 SVGAGI. The CDR3 sequence is CASYRVRSEQYF. CDR3 DNA sequence: TGTGCCAGCTACAGGGTTCGGAGCGAGCAGTACTTC.